This T cell receptor beta chain was identified during a study of post-analysis software for immune sequencing data. CDR3 size: 14 residues. The ends were cut back, 0 bases at V and 14 bases at J, with 14 bases in the middle. The V gene's germline CDR1 is LNHNV and CDR2 YYDKDF (reference sequence). In its sample, this clonotype was seen once. Its antigen is as yet unknown. Unique molecular identifiers featured in each of the TCR beta cDNA libraries. Each batch of roughly 1 to 11 million T cells produced 500,000 to 550,000 cDNA molecules. TCRdb re-called the PCR reads with MiXCR, one entry per CDR3 protein. The data contain roughly 430,000 distinct CDR3 sequences, about 39% of them singletons. The study's findings and limits: Controls significantly exceeded multiple sclerosis patients in normalized Chao1 diversity. Same-batch preparations were strongly co-clustered by F measure. Patients showed TRBV5-6, TRBV5-1 and TRBV20-1 among about five TRBV segments more frequent than in controls.

The V and J genes are TRBV15 and TRBJ1-6, with D possibly matching TRBD1 (5 bases). The TCR originated in a girl aged 2 to 10 with multiple sclerosis. What was sequenced was blood. The CDR3 coding sequence is TGTGCCACCAGCAGAGATCGGCAGGGTCCATCCCTCCACTTT. Encoded protein: CATSRDRQGPSLHF.